This TCR beta chain was observed in a study of shared clonotypes between healthy human individuals. This clone has a handful of counts. Data came from immunoSEQ multiplex PCR; TCRdb stores just in-frame clones and leaves some out. Here the sample spans some 1 million clones, 65% to 75% being singletons. The V end lost 0 bases, the J end lost 5 bases, and 11 bases lay between the germline ends. Germline assignment: CDR1 MGHDK and CDR2 SYGVNS. This CDR3 has 14 residues. This clonotype was obtained from a young man in good health. The source material was memory CD4+ T cells sorted from blood. Subset meaning: CD45RA-negative fraction. The chain has TRBV25-1 and TRBJ2-7, with a weak D call TRBD2 (5 bases). This CDR3 is CASSEYTRVHEQYF. The CDR3 DNA sequence: TGTGCCAGCAGTGAATATACTAGGGTCCACGAGCAGTACTTC.